What follows is one T cell receptor beta chain and its context. As yet, its antigen is unknown. The germline V gene encodes CDR1 MNHEY and CDR2 SVGAGI. Between the trimmed V and J ends, which lost 2 bases and 8 bases, there was a span of 12 bases. The CDR3 loop spans 13 amino acids. Profiled with immunoSEQ multiplex PCR; TCRdb holds only in-frame clones, not every one. The sample shows 120,000 or so clones, 80% to 95% of them seen only once. These data come from a study of T cell responses to AZD1222 COVID-19 vaccine. Study-level points and caveats: Among those given AZD1222, only 5 to 7 were seropositive at baseline. Nearly half of unique spike-specific TCRs reportedly avoided B.1.351 and B.1.1.7 mutated regions. An increase in Spike-specific TCR breadth and depth was observed after two AZD1222 doses. Donors were chiefly white British, with a greater number of females, and clonal diversity was perhaps underestimated.

The sequences come from peripheral blood, collected on day 0 of AZD1222 vaccination. This clonotype was sampled from an adult in good health. The chain employs TRBV6-5 and TRBJ1-2; possibly TRBD1 for D (6 bases). In DNA, the CDR3 is TGTGCCAGCAGTTACGGTTGGGGGGGCGGCTACACCTTC. The encoded protein is CASSYGWGGGYTF.